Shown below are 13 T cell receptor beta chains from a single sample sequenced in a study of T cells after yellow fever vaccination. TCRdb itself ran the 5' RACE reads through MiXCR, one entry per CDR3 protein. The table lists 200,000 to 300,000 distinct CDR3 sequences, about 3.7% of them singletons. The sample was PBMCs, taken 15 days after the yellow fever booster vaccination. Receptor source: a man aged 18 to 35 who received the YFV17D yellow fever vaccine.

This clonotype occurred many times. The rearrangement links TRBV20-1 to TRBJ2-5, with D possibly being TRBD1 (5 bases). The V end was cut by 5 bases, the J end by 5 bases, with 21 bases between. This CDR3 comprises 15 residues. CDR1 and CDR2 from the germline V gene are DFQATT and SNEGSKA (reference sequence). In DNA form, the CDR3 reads TGCAGTGCTCGACAGCAGTATCGGCAGCCCGAGACCCAGTACTTC. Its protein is CSARQQYRQPETQYF.

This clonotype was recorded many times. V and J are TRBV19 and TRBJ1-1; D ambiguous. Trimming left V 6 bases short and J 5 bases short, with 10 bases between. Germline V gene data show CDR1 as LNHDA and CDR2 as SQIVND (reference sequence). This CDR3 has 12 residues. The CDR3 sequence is CASSQGSTEAFF. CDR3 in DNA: TGTGCCAGTAGCCAAGGGAGTACTGAAGCTTTCTTT.

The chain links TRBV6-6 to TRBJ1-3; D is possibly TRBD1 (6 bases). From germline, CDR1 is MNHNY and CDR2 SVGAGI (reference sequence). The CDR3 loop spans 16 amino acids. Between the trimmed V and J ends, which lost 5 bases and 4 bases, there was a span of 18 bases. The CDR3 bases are TGTGCCAGCAGTCCCCCGGGCAGGGGCGCGGGAAACACCATATATTTT. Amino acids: CASSPPGRGAGNTIYF.

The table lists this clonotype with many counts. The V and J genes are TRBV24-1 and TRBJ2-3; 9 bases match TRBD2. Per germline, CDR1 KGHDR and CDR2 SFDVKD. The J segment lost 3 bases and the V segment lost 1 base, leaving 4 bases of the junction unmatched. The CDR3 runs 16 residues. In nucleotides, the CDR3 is TGTGCCACCAGTGATTTCAGGCTAGCGGGGACAGATACGCAGTATTTT. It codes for CATSDFRLAGTDTQYF.

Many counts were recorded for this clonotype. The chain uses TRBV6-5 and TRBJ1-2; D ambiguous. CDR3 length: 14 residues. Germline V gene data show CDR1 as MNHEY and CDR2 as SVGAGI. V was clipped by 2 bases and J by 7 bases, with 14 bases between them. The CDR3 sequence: CASSYSPDLRGYTF. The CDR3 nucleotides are TGTGCCAGCAGTTACAGTCCTGACTTGCGTGGCTACACCTTC.

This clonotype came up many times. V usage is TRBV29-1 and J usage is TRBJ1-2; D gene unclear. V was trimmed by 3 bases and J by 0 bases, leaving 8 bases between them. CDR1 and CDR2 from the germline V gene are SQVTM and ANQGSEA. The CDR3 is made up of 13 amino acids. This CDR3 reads CSVDAPTNYGYTF. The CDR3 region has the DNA TGCAGCGTTGATGCGCCTACTAACTATGGCTACACCTTC.

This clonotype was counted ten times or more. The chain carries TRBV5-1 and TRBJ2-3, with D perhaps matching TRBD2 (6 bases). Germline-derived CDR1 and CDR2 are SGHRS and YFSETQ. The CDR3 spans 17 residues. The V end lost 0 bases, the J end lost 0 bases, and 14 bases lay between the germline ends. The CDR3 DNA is TGCGCCAGCAGCTTGGCGTTGGCGGGGCCAAGCACAGATACGCAGTATTTT. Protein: CASSLALAGPSTDTQYF.

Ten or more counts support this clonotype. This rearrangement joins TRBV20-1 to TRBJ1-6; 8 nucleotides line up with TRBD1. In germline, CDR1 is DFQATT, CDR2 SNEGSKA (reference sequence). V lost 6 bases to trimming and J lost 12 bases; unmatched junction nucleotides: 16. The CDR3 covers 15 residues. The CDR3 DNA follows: TGCAGTGCCGACGCCGACACGGGACAGGATCAACCCCTCCACTTT. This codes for CSADADTGQDQPLHF.

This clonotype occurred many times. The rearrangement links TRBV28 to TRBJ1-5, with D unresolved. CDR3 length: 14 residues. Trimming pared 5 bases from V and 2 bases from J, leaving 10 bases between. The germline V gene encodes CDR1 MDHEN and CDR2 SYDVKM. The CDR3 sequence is CASSPHTGNQPQHF. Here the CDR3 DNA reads TGTGCCAGCAGTCCCCACACCGGCAATCAGCCCCAGCATTTT.

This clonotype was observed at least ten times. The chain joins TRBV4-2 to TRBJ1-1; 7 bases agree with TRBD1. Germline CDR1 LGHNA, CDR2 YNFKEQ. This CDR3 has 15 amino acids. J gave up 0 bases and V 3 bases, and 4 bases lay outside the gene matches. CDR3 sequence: CASSQMGQMNTEAFF. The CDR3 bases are TGTGCCAGCAGCCAGATGGGACAGATGAACACTGAAGCTTTCTTT.

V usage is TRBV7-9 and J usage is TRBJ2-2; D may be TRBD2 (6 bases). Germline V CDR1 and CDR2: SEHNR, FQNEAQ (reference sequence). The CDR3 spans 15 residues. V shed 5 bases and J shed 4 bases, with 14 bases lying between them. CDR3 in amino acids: CASSPPGGGTGELFF. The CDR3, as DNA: TGTGCCAGCAGCCCCCCCGGGGGAGGCACCGGGGAGCTGTTTTTT. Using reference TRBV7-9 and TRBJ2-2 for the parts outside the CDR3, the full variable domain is DTGVSQNPRHKITKRGQNVTFRCDPISEHNRLYWYRQTLGQGPEFLTYFQNEAQLEKSRLLSDRFSAERPKGSFSTLEIQRTEQGDSAMYLCASSPPGGGTGELFFGEGSRLTVL.

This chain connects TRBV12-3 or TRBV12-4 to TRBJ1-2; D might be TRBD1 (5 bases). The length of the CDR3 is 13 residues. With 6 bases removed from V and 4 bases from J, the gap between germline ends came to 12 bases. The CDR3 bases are TGTGCCAGCAGCCCCAGGGTCGCCTATGGCTACACCTTC. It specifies CASSPRVAYGYTF.

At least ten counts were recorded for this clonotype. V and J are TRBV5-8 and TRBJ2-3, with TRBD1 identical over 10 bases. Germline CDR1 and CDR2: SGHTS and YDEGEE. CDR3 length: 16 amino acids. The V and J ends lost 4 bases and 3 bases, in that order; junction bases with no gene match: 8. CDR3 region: CASSRGTGVRTDTQYF. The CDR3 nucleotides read TGTGCCAGCAGCCGCGGGACAGGGGTGAGAACAGATACGCAGTATTTT.